This T cell receptor beta chain was profiled in a study of cytomegalovirus exposure and HLA in healthy donors. Vbeta (60) and Jbeta (13) primers were used in the PCR. Sequenced by immunoSEQ multiplex PCR; TCRdb stores in-frame clones only, minus some. Among about 150,000 clones listed, 80% to 90% were seen once. Samples came from healthy bone marrow donors. This CDR3 comprises 14 residues. Germline-derived CDR1 and CDR2 are MNHNS and SASEGT. V lost 7 bases and J lost 3, with 15 bases in between. As concerns this clone: What it binds is unknown.

Study-wide results and limits: Some TCR beta chains (approximately 180 of them) were listed as cytomegalovirus-associated.

Sequencing used PBMCs. The receptor was derived from a boy younger than 10 in good health and CMV-seronegative. The chain combines TRBV6-1 with TRBJ2-5; TRBD2 might be the D (6 bases). The CDR3 region is CASKEETGEETQYF. CDR3 coding DNA: TGTGCCAGCAAAGAAGAGACGGGAGAAGAGACCCAGTACTTC.